Listed below are T cell receptor beta chains from one sample, sequenced in a study of cytotoxic CD8 clonotypes in ibrutinib-treated CLL. The assay was immunoSEQ multiplex PCR, and TCRdb's table has in-frame clones only and misses some. The sample holds 150,000 or so clones, about 80% seen once. Sample: PBMCs, taken after 12 months of ibrutinib treatment. Receptor source: a human donor with chronic lymphocytic leukemia. CDR3s leave out the opening cysteine and the closing phenylalanine or tryptophan. Fields, in order: J gene, V gene, clone size, CDR3 protein. Clone size is stated in some rows and not others, as once, few, many or a class when expanded.

J gene: TRBJ2-5; V gene: TRBV6-1; clone size: .; CDR3 protein: ASSEVGGTQY
J gene: TRBJ1-1; V gene: TRBV7-8; clone size: .; CDR3 protein: ASLMGVRGTEAF
J gene: TRBJ1-1; V gene: TRBV7-2; clone size: .; CDR3 protein: ASSFPTGGNTEAF
J gene: TRBJ1-2; V gene: TRBV19; clone size: .; CDR3 protein: ASSIQTGGNYGYT
J gene: TRBJ2-3; V gene: TRBV14; clone size: .; CDR3 protein: ASSPSRPRTDTQY
J gene: TRBJ2-7; V gene: TRBV19; clone size: .; CDR3 protein: ASSIDWRNEQY
J gene: TRBJ1-2; V gene: TRBV28; clone size: medium-sized; CDR3 protein: ASSLGQGQGGYT
J gene: TRBJ1-5; V gene: TRBV28; clone size: few; CDR3 protein: ASSLETGDQPQH
J gene: TRBJ2-1; V gene: TRBV10-3; clone size: .; CDR3 protein: AISESGASAGDEQF
J gene: TRBJ2-3; V gene: TRBV18; clone size: .; CDR3 protein: ASSPPGRTDTQY
J gene: TRBJ2-2; V gene: TRBV27; clone size: .; CDR3 protein: ASGFLETGELF
J gene: TRBJ2-1; V gene: TRBV5-1; clone size: .; CDR3 protein: ASAPPWANEQF
J gene: TRBJ1-1; V gene: TRBV7-9; clone size: .; CDR3 protein: ASSLDFTEAF
J gene: TRBJ2-7; V gene: TRBV7-2; clone size: once; CDR3 protein: ASSWGAFAYEQY
J gene: TRBJ2-7; V gene: TRBV9; clone size: .; CDR3 protein: ASSVDPSSYEQY
J gene: TRBJ1-2; V gene: TRBV28; clone size: .; CDR3 protein: ASRPSAGYGYT
J gene: TRBJ1-6; V gene: TRBV30; clone size: .; CDR3 protein: AWRWTADRSYSPLH
J gene: TRBJ1-1; V gene: TRBV7-9; clone size: .; CDR3 protein: ASSSRYAEAF
J gene: TRBJ2-1; V gene: TRBV30; clone size: .; CDR3 protein: AWSRGHNEQF
J gene: TRBJ2-5; V gene: TRBV20-1; clone size: few; CDR3 protein: SAITGGTQY
J gene: TRBJ1-1; V gene: TRBV19; clone size: .; CDR3 protein: ASSIGNTEAF
J gene: TRBJ2-3; V gene: TRBV5-4; clone size: .; CDR3 protein: ASSLTGADTQY
J gene: TRBJ1-2; V gene: TRBV27; clone size: .; CDR3 protein: ASRSRDTFNYGYT
J gene: TRBJ1-6; V gene: TRBV10-3; clone size: medium-sized; CDR3 protein: AISEEGGSYNSPLH
J gene: TRBJ1-4; V gene: TRBV4-3; clone size: .; CDR3 protein: ASSQSGRGFANEKLF
J gene: TRBJ1-5; V gene: TRBV15; clone size: .; CDR3 protein: ATSTRQGSNQPQH
J gene: TRBJ2-6; V gene: TRBV28; clone size: .; CDR3 protein: ASSRTGANVLT